What follows are 30 T cell receptor beta chains derived from one specimen sequenced in a study of T cell repertoires in cytomegalovirus infection. TCRdb recomputed calls from the reads with MiXCR, one row per CDR3 protein. Found here are some 600,000 distinct CDR3 sequences, approximately 24% of them singletons; the top ten hold roughly 8%. Sequences were obtained from CD8+ T cells from PBMCs. The receptors stem from a human donor in good health (CMV status not recorded). Some clones in this sample may be carry-over from other donors' samples.

V usage is TRBV14 and J usage is TRBJ2-2; 10 bases are a match to TRBD2. This CDR3 contains 15 residues. CDR1 and CDR2 (germline): SGHDN, FVKESK. Losses at the gene ends were 6 bases for V and 4 bases for J; bases not matched to a gene: 5. CDR3 coding DNA: TGTGCCAGCAGACCTAGCGGGGGAACCACCGGGGAGCTGTTTTTT. Encoded protein: CASRPSGGTTGELFF.

In this sample, this clonotype turned up a few times. The genes are TRBV20-1 and TRBJ2-2; D is unresolved. Trimming left V 0 bases short and J 1 base short, with 6 bases between. CDR1 and CDR2 from the germline V gene are DFQATT and SNEGSKA (reference sequence). The length of the CDR3 is 14 residues. CDR3 sequence reads: CSARDYENTGELFF. The DNA for the CDR3 is TGCAGTGCTAGAGATTACGAGAACACCGGGGAGCTGTTTTTT.

Turning to this clonotype: A read error may account for a junction end that differs from germline. The V call is TRBV25-1, the J call TRBJ1-1; TRBD1 might be the D (5 bases). The CDR3 sequence is 14 residues long. Germline V lookup: CDR1 MGHDK, CDR2 SYGVNS. For the CDR3, the DNA is TGTGTCAGCAGTGAAGGGTCGAGGGGCACTGAAGCTTTCTTT. It encodes CVSSEGSRGTEAFF.

This clonotype was recorded a few times. The V and J genes are TRBV2 and TRBJ2-5; 12 bases fit TRBD1. The CDR3 covers 16 residues. Germline loops: CDR1 SNHLY, CDR2 FYNNEI. V lost 6 bases, J lost 2 bases, and 7 bases stayed unmatched. The CDR3, as DNA: TGTGCCAGCAGCCACCGGGACAGGGGGCCGCAAGAGACCCAGTACTTC. This sequence encodes CASSHRDRGPQETQYF. Filled out from reference TRBV2 and TRBJ2-5, the complete variable domain reads EPEVTQTPSHQVTQMGQEVILRCVPISNHLYFYWYRQILGQKVEFLVSFYNNEISEKSEIFDDQFSVERPDGSNFTLKIRSTKLEDSAMYFCASSHRDRGPQETQYFGPGTRLLVL.

The chain recombines TRBV6-5 with TRBJ2-1; the D is unclear. The CDR3 covers 14 residues. Per germline, CDR1 MNHEY and CDR2 SVGAGI. V was shortened by 2 bases and J by 1 base, with 6 bases between the two germline ends. CDR3 loop: CASSYASSYNEQFF. DNA for the CDR3: TGTGCCAGCAGTTACGCCTCTTCCTACAATGAGCAGTTCTTC.

This clonotype appeared a few times. This chain uses TRBV28 with TRBJ2-1; 9 nucleotides line up with TRBD2. Germline CDR1 MDHEN, CDR2 SYDVKM. Trimming cost V 1 base and J 2 bases; bases outside gene matches: 6. This CDR3 comprises 17 residues. For the CDR3, the DNA is TGTGCCAGCAGTTTATCGGCGGGGGGGTCCCCCTACAATGAGCAGTTCTTC. This translates into CASSLSAGGSPYNEQFF.

This clonotype was counted once. The genes are TRBV29-1 and TRBJ1-2; TRBD1 is a possible D gene (5 bases). The germline V gene has CDR1 SQVTM and CDR2 ANQGSEA. The V gene lost 5 bases and the J gene lost 7 bases, with 17 bases spanning the gap. The CDR3 totals 13 residues. DNA for the CDR3: TGCAGCGTTCCTCCGACAGCGAGGGCTGGCTACACCTTC. Translating it yields CSVPPTARAGYTF. The complete variable domain, with remaining parts taken from reference TRBV29-1 and TRBJ1-2, reads SAVISQKPSRDICQRGTSLTIQCQVDSQVTMMFWYRQQPGQSLTLIATANQGSEATYESGFVIDKFPISRPNLTFSTLTVSNMSPEDSSIYLCSVPPTARAGYTFGSGTRLTVV.

There are a few counts of this clonotype. The J gene is TRBJ2-5, the V gene TRBV28, with 11 bases fitting TRBD2. The germline V gene encodes CDR1 MDHEN and CDR2 SYDVKM. Losses at the gene ends were 6 bases for V and 1 base for J; bases not matched to a gene: 7. CDR3 length: 16 residues. The CDR3 region has the DNA TGTGCCAGCAGCCGCGTAGCGGGGGGGCTCCAAGAGACCCAGTACTTC. Translation gives CASSRVAGGLQETQYF.

This chain joins TRBV28 and TRBJ1-5; TRBD1 is a possible D gene (5 bases). V was clipped by 2 bases and J by 1 base, with 21 bases between them. The CDR3 spans 19 residues. Germline V gene lookup returns CDR1 MDHEN and CDR2 SYDVKM. The chain's CDR3 is CASSLIGAGHQKSNQPQHF. CDR3 nucleotide sequence: TGTGCCAGCAGTTTAATCGGGGCAGGTCACCAAAAGAGCAATCAGCCCCAGCATTTT.

The chain couples TRBV29-1 to TRBJ2-7; either TRBD1 or TRBD2 may fit D (5 bases each). Germline V gene lookup returns CDR1 SQVTM and CDR2 ANQGSEA. V was trimmed by 1 base and J by 4 bases, leaving 17 bases between them. CDR3 size: 15 residues. The chain's CDR3 is CSVEGWGTRVYEQYF. The CDR3 nucleotides are TGCAGCGTTGAAGGTTGGGGGACGAGAGTTTACGAGCAGTACTTC.

This chain connects TRBV11-2 to TRBJ2-6; maybe TRBD1 (5 bases). V was pared by 5 bases and J by 3 bases, with 11 bases between. The CDR3 contains 15 residues. Germline V CDR1 and CDR2: SGHAT, FQNNGV. CDR3 loop: CASSTTVDGANVLTF. In DNA, the CDR3 is TGTGCCAGCAGCACGACAGTGGATGGGGCCAACGTCCTGACTTTC. Together with reference TRBV11-2 and TRBJ2-6, the CDR3 gives the full variable domain: EAGVAQSPRYKIIEKRQSVAFWCNPISGHATLYWYQQILGQGPKLLIQFQNNGVVDDSQLPKDRFSAERLKGVDSTLKIQPAKLEDSAVYLCASSTTVDGANVLTFGAGSRLTVL.

This clonotype was seen more than once but under ten times. The CDR3 loop is CASSLLGFAGDQETQYF. The DNA of the CDR3 is TGTGCCAGCAGTCTTCTCGGATTTGCGGGGGACCAAGAGACCCAGTACTTC. V and J are TRBV12-3 or TRBV12-4 and TRBJ2-5; 7 bases match TRBD2. CDR3 size: 17 residues. The V gene end was trimmed by 5 bases and the J gene end by 0 bases; junction bases not matched to a gene: 12.

This clonotype was counted ten times or more. The chain has TRBV7-2 and TRBJ2-7; D not certain. Germline-derived CDR1 and CDR2 are SGHTA and FQGNSA. Trimming pared 0 bases from V and 2 bases from J, leaving 11 bases between. The CDR3 length is 15 residues. In nucleotides, the CDR3 is TGTGCCAGCAGCTTAGCTGCGGAAACCGCCTACGAGCAGTACTTC. Translating gives CASSLAAETAYEQYF.

There are a few counts of this clonotype. The chain is built from TRBV9 and TRBJ2-3; TRBD1 aligns across 9 bases. CDR3 length equals 15 residues. The trim removed 3 bases at V and 2 bases at J, leaving 4 bases unmatched. Germline V gene data show CDR1 as SGDLS and CDR2 as YYNGEE. The CDR3 protein is CASSAGQGPTDTQYF. As DNA, the CDR3 is TGTGCCAGCAGCGCCGGACAGGGGCCCACAGATACGCAGTATTTT.

This clonotype turned up a few times. The chain couples TRBV6-4 to TRBJ2-2; D is undetermined. V gave up 3 bases and J gave up 7 bases, with 15 bases separating them. The CDR3 sequence is 15 residues long. CDR1 MRHNA and CDR2 SNTAGT come from the germline V gene. The CDR3 region is CASSEAPLRGGELFF. CDR3 coding DNA: TGTGCCAGCAGTGAAGCCCCTCTCCGAGGCGGGGAGCTGTTTTTT.

The rearrangement joins TRBV14 to TRBJ1-4; 9 positions agree with TRBD1. V shed 4 bases and J 6 bases; nucleotides not matched to a gene: 9. CDR1 and CDR2 (germline): SGHDN, FVKESK. The CDR3 is made up of 16 amino acids. The CDR3 loop reads CASSLVTGGLDEKLFF. The CDR3 DNA reads TGTGCCAGCAGCCTTGTAACAGGGGGCTTGGATGAAAAACTGTTTTTT.

There are many counts of this clonotype. The J gene is TRBJ2-1, the V gene TRBV7-6; a weak D match, TRBD2 (5 bases). CDR1 and CDR2 from the germline V gene are SGHVS and FNYEAQ. CDR3 length: 12 residues. Trimming took 1 base from V and 9 from J, leaving 7 bases between them. In DNA, the CDR3 is TGTGCCAGCAGCTTAGGAGCGGTTGAGCAGTTCTTC. This codes for CASSLGAVEQFF.

The chain couples TRBV5-6 to TRBJ2-1; D is unresolved. Germline V gene data show CDR1 as SGHDT and CDR2 as YYEEEE. V was pared by 6 bases and J by 3 bases, with 13 bases between. The CDR3 has 14 amino acids. DNA of the CDR3: TGTGCCAGCATGACGGGCACCTTCTACAATGAGCAGTTCTTC. As protein: CASMTGTFYNEQFF. Full variable domain (missing parts from reference TRBV5-6 and TRBJ2-1): DAGVTQSPTHLIKTRGQQVTLRCSPKSGHDTVSWYQQALGQGPQFIFQYYEEEERQRGNFPDRFSGHQFPNYSSELNVNALLLGDSALYLCASMTGTFYNEQFFGPGTRLTVL.

V usage is TRBV12-3 or TRBV12-4 and J usage is TRBJ1-1; D remains unclear. The CDR3 is 12 residues long. Trimming left V 6 bases short and J 7 bases short, with 12 bases between. This chain's CDR3 is CASRDPAVEAFF. The CDR3 nucleotides read TGTGCCAGCAGGGACCCGGCAGTTGAAGCTTTCTTT.

This rearrangement joins TRBV20-1 to TRBJ2-5; 10 nucleotides align to TRBD2. Germline V gene data show CDR1 as DFQATT and CDR2 as SNEGSKA (reference sequence). V trimming: 0 bases; J trimming: 5 bases; junction bases outside the gene matches: 12. The CDR3 is 17 amino acids. Here the CDR3 reads CSARDKRIAGGLETQYF. CDR3 in DNA: TGCAGTGCTAGAGATAAGAGGATAGCGGGGGGCCTGGAGACCCAGTACTTC.

This clonotype was seen a handful of times. The rearrangement uses TRBV2 and TRBJ2-7; TRBD2 might be the D (5 bases). Trimming removed 7 bases at V and 9 bases at J, with 10 bases between. Germline lookup yields CDR1 SNHLY and CDR2 FYNNEI. CDR3 length equals 10 residues. The CDR3 region is CASNTGVQYF. DNA of the CDR3: TGTGCCAGCAACACCGGGGTGCAGTACTTC.

The chain is built from TRBV19 and TRBJ2-1; D is undetermined. The CDR3 runs to 14 residues. The germline V gene has CDR1 LNHDA and CDR2 SQIVND (reference sequence). Trimming stripped 1 base from V and 6 bases from J, with 10 bases between. The CDR3 region has the DNA TGTGCCAGTAGTATAGTTGGTTCGAGCAATGAGCAGTTCTTC. Its protein product is CASSIVGSSNEQFF.

This clonotype has a count of ten or more. The V call is TRBV7-2, the J call TRBJ1-2; no definite D call. Trimming cost V 0 bases and J 0 bases, with 8 bases left between them. Germline V gene data show CDR1 as SGHTA and CDR2 as FQGNSA. The CDR3 sequence is 15 residues long. CDR3 sequence: CASSLAVAPNYGYTF. The CDR3 coding sequence is TGTGCCAGCAGCTTAGCGGTCGCCCCTAACTATGGCTACACCTTC.

This clonotype was seen repeatedly, ten times or more. The chain couples TRBV7-9 to TRBJ2-2; 7 bases are a match to TRBD1. The V and J ends lost 7 bases and 5 bases, in that order; junction bases with no gene match: 10. Looked up from germline, CDR1 is SEHNR and CDR2 is FQNEAQ (reference sequence). The CDR3 extends over 15 amino acids. DNA for the CDR3: TGTGCCAGCACCGTGTCTGGGACAGCAACCGGGGAGCTGTTTTTT. Protein: CASTVSGTATGELFF. Combining the CDR3 with reference TRBV7-9 and TRBJ2-2 gives the whole variable domain DTGVSQNPRHKITKRGQNVTFRCDPISEHNRLYWYRQTLGQGPEFLTYFQNEAQLEKSRLLSDRFSAERPKGSFSTLEIQRTEQGDSAMYLCASTVSGTATGELFFGEGSRLTVL.

The chain joins TRBV5-4 to TRBJ2-2, with a possible D match to TRBD2 (7 bases). V gave up 1 base and J gave up 9 bases, with 16 bases separating them. There are 15 residues in the CDR3. Germline V gene data show CDR1 as SGHNT and CDR2 as YYREEE (reference sequence). In DNA, the CDR3 is TGTGCCAGCAGCTTGTCGCATGGGGGGGGCCGGGAGCTGTTTTTT. Encoded protein: CASSLSHGGGRELFF.

In this sample, this clonotype turned up a few times. V is TRBV25-1 and J is TRBJ1-5; D gene unclear. Trimming cost V 8 bases and J 2 bases, with 7 bases left between them. The CDR3 has 12 amino acids. The germline V gene has CDR1 MGHDK and CDR2 SYGVNS. CDR3 amino acids: CASGDGNQPQHF. The CDR3 DNA is TGTGCCAGCGGGGATGGCAATCAGCCCCAGCATTTT. The full variable domain, with the rest looked up from reference TRBV25-1 and TRBJ1-5, is EADIYQTPRYLVIGTGKKITLECSQTMGHDKMYWYQQDPGMELHLIHYSYGVNSTEKGDLSSESTVSRIRTEHFPLTLESARPSHTSQYLCASGDGNQPQHFGDGTRLSIL.

The chain is built from TRBV20-1 and TRBJ2-1; weak D call: TRBD2 (7 bases). CDR1 is DFQATT and CDR2 is SNEGSKA in the germline V gene (reference sequence). Deletions cut 0 bases from V and 4 bases from J, with 22 bases between. The length of the CDR3 is 18 residues. The CDR3 DNA is TGCAGTGCTAGAGATTGGGGGGGGGGCGAGACAGGATACAATGAGCAGTTCTTC. Its translation is CSARDWGGGETGYNEQFF.

This clonotype was found many times. CDR3 nucleotide sequence: TGTGCCAGCAGCCCACCCGGGAGACCGGAGACCCAGTACTTC. It codes for CASSPPGRPETQYF. The chain employs TRBV7-2 and TRBJ2-5; D might be TRBD2 (6 bases). Germline V gene lookup returns CDR1 SGHTA and CDR2 FQGNSA. V shed 5 bases and J shed 5 bases, with 15 bases lying between them. This CDR3 comprises 14 residues. Full variable domain (rest looked up from reference TRBV7-2 and TRBJ2-5): GAGVSQSPSNKVTEKGKDVELRCDPISGHTALYWYRQSLGQGLEFLIYFQGNSAPDKSGLPSDRFSAERTGGSVSTLTIQRTQQEDSAVYLCASSPPGRPETQYFGPGTRLLVL.

This clonotype was detected only a few times. The chain joins TRBV7-9 to TRBJ2-7; D might be TRBD1 (6 bases). Germline lookup yields CDR1 SEHNR and CDR2 FQNEAQ (reference sequence). The CDR3 spans 12 residues. V gave up 5 bases and J gave up 6 bases, with 11 bases separating them. For the CDR3, the DNA is TGTGCCAGCAGCCTACAGGACAGCGAGCAGTACGTC. Encoded protein: CASSLQDSEQYV.

A few counts support this clonotype. CDR3 sequence reads: CASSYVVQGRTDTQYF. The CDR3 nucleotides are TGTGCCAGCAGTTACGTAGTTCAGGGCCGCACAGATACGCAGTATTTT. This rearrangement joins TRBV6-2 or TRBV6-3 to TRBJ2-3, with D tentatively TRBD1 (5 bases). V dropped 2 bases and J dropped 1 base, with 13 bases sitting between them. The CDR3 is 16 amino acids. Looked up from germline, CDR1 is MNHEY and CDR2 is SVGEGT.